The following is a T cell receptor (beta chain) sequence with its context. The record originates from a study of T cell responses to AZD1222 COVID-19 vaccine. Using immunoSEQ multiplex PCR, the repertoire was profiled, and TCRdb retains in-frame clones only, with some absent. The sample lists about 180,000 clones, 80% to 90% occurring once. V was clipped by 4 bases and J by 4 bases; unmatched bases: 1. CDR3 size: 13 residues. Germline CDR1 LGHNA, CDR2 YNFKEQ. The sample was peripheral blood, taken 28 days after the second dose of the MenACWY control vaccine. The TCR sequence derives from an adult who received the MenACWY meningococcal vaccine as a control. This sequence joins TRBV4-2 and TRBJ1-1; TRBD1 agrees at 9 bases. In DNA, the CDR3 is TGTGCCAGCAGCCTGGGACAGGGCACTGAAGCTTTCTTT. Encoded protein: CASSLGQGTEAFF.